This TCR beta chain was captured in a study of molecular identifiers for immune sequencing clone quantification. With listed TCR primers and previously described methods, bulk TCR libraries were prepared. MiXCR, run by TCRdb on the PCR reads, gives a single entry per CDR3 protein. Of just over 35,000 distinct CDR3 sequences listed, about 19% are singletons. This clonotype appeared a few times. Its target is unknown. Study conclusions and caveats: In naive cells, clones above 20 RNA copies held under 1% of molecules, whereas in effector cells they held over 99%.

Naive CD8 T cells, phenotype CD8+CD4-CCR7+CD45RA+, were sorted. The V and J ends lost 3 bases and 6 bases respectively, with 14 bases between them. Germline V gene data show CDR1 as MDHEN and CDR2 as SYDVKM. CDR3 size: 14 residues. The J gene is TRBJ1-1, the V gene TRBV28, with TRBD1 as a possible D gene (5 bases). The sample was naive CD8+ T cells from blood, with Jurkat cell RNA spiked in. The sample's subset: FACS-sorted CD8+CD4-CCR7+CD45RA+ naive T cells. The TCR sequence derives from a human donor in good health. Some libraries in this study had Jurkat cell RNA spiked in. CDR3 coding DNA: TGTGCCAGCAGTTTCGAAGGGGTTGGATCTGAAGCTTTCTTT. Protein: CASSFEGVGSEAFF. The entire variable domain, with the rest obtained from reference TRBV28 and TRBJ1-1, is as follows: DVKVTQSSRYLVKRTGEKVFLECVQDMDHENMFWYRQDPGLGLRLIYFSYDVKMKEKGDIPEGYSVSREKKERFSLILESASTNQTSMYLCASSFEGVGSEAFFGQGTRLTVV.